This T cell receptor beta chain is drawn from a study of blood T cells in healthy people across ages. Study summary: The capture of about one barcoded beta molecule per two T cells was achieved by template switching.

PCR was performed a second time for about 6 to 12 cycles using a sample-barcoded 5' primer and a J-beta primer mix. Each cDNA molecule was tagged by a template-switch adaptor that had 12 random nucleotides. TCRdb used MiXCR to reprocess the 5' RACE reads, holding one entry per CDR3 protein. The sample has about 780,000 distinct CDR3 sequences, 46% seen once. Each sample gave at least 6 million isolated PBMCs. This clonotype occurred a few times. Its matching antigen is unknown. Study observations and caveats: In these data, TCR beta diversity tracked strongly with naive T cell percentage.

Trimming left V 0 bases short and J 7 bases short, with 12 bases between. The CDR3 runs to 14 residues. Germline lookup yields CDR1 SGHTA and CDR2 FQGNSA. The TCR originated in a man older than 75 in good health. The chain couples TRBV7-2 to TRBJ1-2; no clear D gene. The sequencing input was blood. As DNA, the CDR3 is TGTGCCAGCAGCTTAGCAGGGAAAGAGGGTGGCTACACCTTC. It codes for CASSLAGKEGGYTF. Variable domain in full (rest from reference TRBV7-2 and TRBJ1-2): GAGVSQSPSNKVTEKGKDVELRCDPISGHTALYWYRQSLGQGLEFLIYFQGNSAPDKSGLPSDRFSAERTGGSVSTLTIQRTQQEDSAVYLCASSLAGKEGGYTFGSGTRLTVV.